Listed below are T cell receptor beta chains from one sample, sequenced in a study of blood T cell repertoires in COVID-19. Sequencing was performed with immunoSEQ multiplex PCR; in TCRdb, only in-frame clones are kept and a portion is missing. The data hold 210,000 or so clones, with less than 90% observed a single time. Specimen: peripheral blood. These receptors were taken from a man aged 35 to 55 with active or convalescent COVID-19. CDR3s include the opening cysteine and the closing phenylalanine or tryptophan. The D gene is left open where the match is weak. Part of the rows lack a size; the others show once, few, many or a class for expanded clones.

j_gene,v_gene,abundance,d_gene,CDR3aa,CDR3nt
TRBJ2-1,TRBV6-4,.,.,CASSDRDYNEQFF,TGTGCCAGCAGTGACCGGGACTACAATGAGCAGTTCTTC
TRBJ2-1,TRBV29-1,.,TRBD1,CSVLREGASSYNEQFF,TGCAGCGTCCTCAGAGAGGGGGCGAGCTCCTACAATGAGCAGTTCTTC
TRBJ1-1,TRBV4-1,.,.,CASSQDQGNTEAFF,TGCGCCAGCAGCCAAGATCAGGGGAACACTGAAGCTTTCTTT
TRBJ1-1,TRBV29-1,.,.,CSVAGTNTEAFF,TGCAGCGTTGCAGGAACGAACACTGAAGCTTTCTTT
TRBJ2-5,TRBV29-1,.,TRBD2,CSVEDPGRGETQYF,TGCAGCGTTGAAGATCCAGGGAGGGGAGAGACCCAGTACTTC
TRBJ1-3,TRBV15,.,.,CATSSTRVLGGNTIYF,TGTGCCACCAGCAGCACCAGGGTTCTAGGCGGAAACACCATATATTTT
TRBJ1-5,TRBV6-7,once,.,CASSYFRVWNQPQHF,TGTGCCAGCAGTTACTTCAGGGTTTGGAATCAGCCCCAGCATTTT
TRBJ1-5,TRBV30,.,.,CAWSQGFSNQPQHF,TGTGCCTGGAGCCAGGGCTTTAGCAATCAGCCCCAGCATTTT
TRBJ1-4,TRBV28,.,.,CASSFSITNEKLFF,TGTGCCAGCAGTTTTTCCATCACTAATGAAAAACTGTTTTTT
TRBJ1-5,TRBV5-6,.,.,CASSLAGPGEPQHF,TGTGCCAGCAGCTTGGCAGGGCCAGGGGAGCCCCAGCATTTT
TRBJ2-2,TRBV7-2,.,TRBD2,CASSTLAGRTGELFF,TGTGCCAGCAGCACACTAGCGGGACGCACCGGGGAGCTGTTTTTT
TRBJ2-1,TRBV27,.,TRBD2,CASSLSGSSYNEQFF,TGTGCCAGCAGTTTAAGCGGGAGCTCCTACAATGAGCAGTTCTTC
TRBJ1-1,TRBV19,few,TRBD1,CASSKTGGAFF,TGTGCCAGTAGTAAGACAGGGGGAGCTTTCTTT
TRBJ1-4,TRBV6-5,.,.,CASRQQGFGEKLFF,TGTGCCAGCAGACAACAGGGTTTCGGGGAAAAACTGTTTTTT
TRBJ2-7,TRBV28,.,TRBD2,CASSLTSVSYEQYF,TGTGCCAGCAGTCTGACTAGCGTATCCTACGAGCAGTACTTC
TRBJ1-2,TRBV19,.,.,CASSILSQAGYGYTF,TGTGCCAGTAGTATACTCAGCCAGGCGGGCTATGGCTACACCTTC
TRBJ2-5,TRBV27,.,TRBD2,CASSSTSTSGRKETQYF,TGTGCCAGCAGTTCCACTTCGACTAGCGGGAGAAAGGAGACCCAGTACTTC
TRBJ2-7,TRBV4-1,.,TRBD2,CASSQAAGVREQYF,TGCGCCAGCAGCCAAGCAGCGGGAGTACGCGAGCAGTACTTC
TRBJ2-7,TRBV5-1,.,.,CASSLADFTGATYEQYF,TGCGCCAGCAGCTTGGCAGACTTTACAGGCGCCACCTACGAGCAGTACTTC
TRBJ1-1,TRBV9,.,.,CASSAKLNTEAFF,TGTGCCAGCAGTGCTAAACTGAACACTGAAGCTTTCTTT
TRBJ2-2,TRBV3-1/TRBV3-2,.,.,CASSQVTGSPGELFF,TGTGCCAGCAGCCAGGTAACAGGGAGTCCCGGGGAGCTGTTTTTT
TRBJ1-1,TRBV25-1,.,.,CASSGGPRMNTEAFF,TGTGCCAGCAGTGGGGGGCCAAGAATGAACACTGAAGCTTTCTTT
TRBJ2-3,TRBV6-5,.,.,CASSYWASAGTQYF,TGTGCCAGCAGTTACTGGGCTTCGGCGGGAACGCAGTATTTT
TRBJ2-3,TRBV29-1,.,TRBD2,CSVGGTSGRYNTQYF,TGCAGCGTCGGTGGGACTAGCGGGAGGTACAATACGCAGTATTTT
TRBJ2-5,TRBV4-2,.,TRBD2,CASSQGGGISGGIAETQYF,TGTGCCAGCAGCCAAGGAGGTGGGATTAGCGGGGGTATAGCAGAGACCCAGTACTTC
TRBJ2-1,TRBV7-2,.,.,CASSPLAGSGRQFF,TGTGCCAGCAGTCCACTGGCCGGGAGCGGGCGGCAGTTCTTC
TRBJ1-5,TRBV28,.,.,CASSPPRRGRKHF,TGTGCCAGCAGTCCCCCTCGAAGAGGGAGAAAGCATTTT
TRBJ1-1,TRBV30,.,TRBD1,CAWSVTPQGGAEAPTF,TGTGCCTGGAGTGTGACCCCCCAAGGGGGCGCTGAGGCCCCCACATTT
TRBJ1-6,TRBV21-1,.,.,CASSNGQGTYNSPLHF,TGTGCCAGCAGCAACGGCCAGGGAACCTATAATTCACCCCTCCACTTT
TRBJ1-5,TRBV25-1,.,.,CASSDSRPNQPQHF,TGTGCCAGCAGTGATAGCAGACCGAATCAGCCCCAGCATTTT
TRBJ2-3,TRBV4-1,.,.,CASSQGWGRTDTQYF,TGCGCCAGCAGCCAAGGGTGGGGGCGGACAGATACGCAGTATTTT
TRBJ2-7,TRBV10-2,.,.,CASSAILGSKDEQYF,TGCGCCAGCAGTGCTATTCTCGGGAGTAAAGACGAGCAGTACTTC
TRBJ2-2,TRBV9,.,TRBD2,CASSVTGLADTGELFF,TGTGCCAGCAGCGTAACGGGACTAGCGGACACCGGGGAGCTGTTTTTT
TRBJ2-3,TRBV14,.,.,CASSYLGGGPAGEADTQYF,TGTGCCAGCAGTTACCTAGGGGGAGGGCCGGCGGGAGAAGCAGATACGCAGTATTTT
TRBJ2-3,TRBV30,.,.,CAWTPGGADTQYF,TGTGCCTGGACCCCCGGCGGGGCAGATACGCAGTATTTT
TRBJ2-5,TRBV10-3,.,.,CAISDRIGTQETQYF,TGTGCCATCAGCGACAGGATCGGAACCCAAGAGACCCAGTACTTC
TRBJ2-7,TRBV30,.,TRBD2,CAWSRTSGRPTGYEQYF,TGTGCCTGGAGCCGAACTAGCGGGAGACCGACGGGATACGAGCAGTACTTC
TRBJ1-5,TRBV19,.,.,CASSIGRTQPQHF,TGTGCCAGTAGTATAGGTAGAACCCAGCCCCAGCATTTT
TRBJ1-2,TRBV28,.,.,CASSLTGNYGYTF,TGTGCCAGCAGTCTAACAGGGAACTATGGCTACACCTTC
TRBJ1-2,TRBV11-2,.,.,CASSLENSFYGYTF,TGTGCCAGCAGCTTAGAAAATAGTTTCTATGGCTACACCTTC
TRBJ1-4,TRBV27,.,.,CASSLVSRGREKLFF,TGTGCCAGCAGTTTAGTGAGCAGGGGAAGAGAAAAACTGTTTTTT
TRBJ2-7,TRBV6-4,.,.,CAPPPPCEQYF,TGTGCCCCTCCCCCTCCCTGCGAGCAGTACTTC
TRBJ1-3,TRBV9,.,.,CASSEHDSGNTIYF,TGTGCCAGCAGTGAACATGACTCTGGAAACACCATATATTTT
TRBJ2-1,TRBV7-9,.,.,CASSDGTRGYEQFF,TGTGCCAGCAGCGACGGGACAAGGGGGTATGAGCAGTTCTTC
TRBJ1-2,TRBV28,.,.,CASQGDRVYGYTF,TGTGCCAGCCAGGGTGATAGGGTGTATGGCTACACCTTC
TRBJ1-1,TRBV11-2,few,.,CASSPGVSTEAFF,TGTGCCAGCAGCCCGGGGGTCTCCACTGAAGCTTTCTTT
TRBJ2-5,TRBV30,.,.,CAWDRASTQETQYF,TGTGCCTGGGACCGTGCATCAACACAAGAGACCCAGTACTTC
TRBJ1-2,TRBV30,.,TRBD1,CATQGISNYGYTF,TGTGCCACACAGGGGATTTCTAACTATGGCTACACCTTC
TRBJ1-1,TRBV7-9,.,.,CASSPTLGAAFF,TGTGCCAGCAGCCCGACATTGGGAGCGGCTTTCTTT
TRBJ1-5,TRBV15,.,.,CATSPGRESNQPQHF,TGTGCCACCAGCCCGGGACGGGAGAGCAATCAGCCCCAGCATTTT
TRBJ2-6,TRBV28,.,TRBD1,CASSRRDRGGSGANVLTF,TGTGCCAGCAGCCGACGGGACAGGGGCGGCTCTGGGGCCAACGTCCTGACTTTC
TRBJ1-5,TRBV24-1,.,.,CATSDSDFSSNQPQHF,TGTGCCACCAGTGATTCGGACTTTTCTAGCAATCAGCCCCAGCATTTT
TRBJ1-6,TRBV2,.,TRBD1,CARQRGTGGDSLHF,TGTGCCAGACAGAGGGGGACAGGGGGAGACTCCCTCCACTTT
TRBJ2-3,TRBV3-1/TRBV3-2,.,.,CASSSQLGGDTQYF,TGTGCCAGCAGTAGCCAATTGGGGGGAGATACGCAGTATTTT
TRBJ2-7,TRBV5-1,.,.,CASSPQTSSYEQYF,TGCGCCAGCAGCCCCCAAACGAGCTCCTACGAGCAGTACTTC
TRBJ2-3,TRBV7-2,.,.,CASSLVGGRYDTQYF,TGTGCCAGCAGCTTAGTGGGTGGGCGTTATGATACGCAGTATTTT
TRBJ1-5,TRBV28,.,.,CATVLHGPNQPQHF,TGTGCCACCGTTTTACATGGTCCAAATCAGCCCCAGCATTTT
TRBJ1-5,TRBV30,.,.,CAWSPSTNQPQHF,TGTGCCTGGAGCCCGTCGACTAATCAGCCCCAGCATTTT
TRBJ1-1,TRBV28,.,.,CASSLWAGQDTEAFF,TGTGCCAGCAGTTTATGGGCAGGGCAGGACACTGAAGCTTTCTTT
TRBJ1-6,TRBV5-4,.,.,CASSSRGQFSPLHF,TGTGCCAGCAGCTCCCGCGGACAGTTTTCACCCCTCCACTTT